Listed here is a single TCR beta chain. This sample is part of a study of blood T cell repertoires in COVID-19. Study-wide background: Acute and convalescent COVID-19 specimens originated in the United States, Italy and Spain. The cDNA or gDNA used as material had been derived from T cells, B-cell-depleted T cells, or PBMCs.

Per the original methods: Using reference gene primer amplification, nucleated cell counts were estimated. Sequenced by immunoSEQ multiplex PCR; TCRdb stores in-frame clones only, minus some. From that table come the V and J calls and clone size; the DNA was used to work out D and trimming. The data contain 200,000 or so clones, around 80% of them seen just once; the ten biggest clones take up around 14%. The ends were cut back, 5 bases at V and 5 bases at J, with 7 bases in the middle. From germline, CDR1 is LGHDT and CDR2 YNNKEL (reference sequence). The CDR3 contains 13 residues. This chain connects TRBV3-1 (or the pseudogene TRBV3-2) to TRBJ1-6; D call uncertain. This TCR came from a man between 25 and 39 years old with active or convalescent COVID-19. The sample was peripheral blood. CDR3 sequence reads: CASSGRDNSPLHF. In DNA form, the CDR3 reads TGTGCCAGCAGCGGGCGGGATAATTCACCCCTCCACTTT.